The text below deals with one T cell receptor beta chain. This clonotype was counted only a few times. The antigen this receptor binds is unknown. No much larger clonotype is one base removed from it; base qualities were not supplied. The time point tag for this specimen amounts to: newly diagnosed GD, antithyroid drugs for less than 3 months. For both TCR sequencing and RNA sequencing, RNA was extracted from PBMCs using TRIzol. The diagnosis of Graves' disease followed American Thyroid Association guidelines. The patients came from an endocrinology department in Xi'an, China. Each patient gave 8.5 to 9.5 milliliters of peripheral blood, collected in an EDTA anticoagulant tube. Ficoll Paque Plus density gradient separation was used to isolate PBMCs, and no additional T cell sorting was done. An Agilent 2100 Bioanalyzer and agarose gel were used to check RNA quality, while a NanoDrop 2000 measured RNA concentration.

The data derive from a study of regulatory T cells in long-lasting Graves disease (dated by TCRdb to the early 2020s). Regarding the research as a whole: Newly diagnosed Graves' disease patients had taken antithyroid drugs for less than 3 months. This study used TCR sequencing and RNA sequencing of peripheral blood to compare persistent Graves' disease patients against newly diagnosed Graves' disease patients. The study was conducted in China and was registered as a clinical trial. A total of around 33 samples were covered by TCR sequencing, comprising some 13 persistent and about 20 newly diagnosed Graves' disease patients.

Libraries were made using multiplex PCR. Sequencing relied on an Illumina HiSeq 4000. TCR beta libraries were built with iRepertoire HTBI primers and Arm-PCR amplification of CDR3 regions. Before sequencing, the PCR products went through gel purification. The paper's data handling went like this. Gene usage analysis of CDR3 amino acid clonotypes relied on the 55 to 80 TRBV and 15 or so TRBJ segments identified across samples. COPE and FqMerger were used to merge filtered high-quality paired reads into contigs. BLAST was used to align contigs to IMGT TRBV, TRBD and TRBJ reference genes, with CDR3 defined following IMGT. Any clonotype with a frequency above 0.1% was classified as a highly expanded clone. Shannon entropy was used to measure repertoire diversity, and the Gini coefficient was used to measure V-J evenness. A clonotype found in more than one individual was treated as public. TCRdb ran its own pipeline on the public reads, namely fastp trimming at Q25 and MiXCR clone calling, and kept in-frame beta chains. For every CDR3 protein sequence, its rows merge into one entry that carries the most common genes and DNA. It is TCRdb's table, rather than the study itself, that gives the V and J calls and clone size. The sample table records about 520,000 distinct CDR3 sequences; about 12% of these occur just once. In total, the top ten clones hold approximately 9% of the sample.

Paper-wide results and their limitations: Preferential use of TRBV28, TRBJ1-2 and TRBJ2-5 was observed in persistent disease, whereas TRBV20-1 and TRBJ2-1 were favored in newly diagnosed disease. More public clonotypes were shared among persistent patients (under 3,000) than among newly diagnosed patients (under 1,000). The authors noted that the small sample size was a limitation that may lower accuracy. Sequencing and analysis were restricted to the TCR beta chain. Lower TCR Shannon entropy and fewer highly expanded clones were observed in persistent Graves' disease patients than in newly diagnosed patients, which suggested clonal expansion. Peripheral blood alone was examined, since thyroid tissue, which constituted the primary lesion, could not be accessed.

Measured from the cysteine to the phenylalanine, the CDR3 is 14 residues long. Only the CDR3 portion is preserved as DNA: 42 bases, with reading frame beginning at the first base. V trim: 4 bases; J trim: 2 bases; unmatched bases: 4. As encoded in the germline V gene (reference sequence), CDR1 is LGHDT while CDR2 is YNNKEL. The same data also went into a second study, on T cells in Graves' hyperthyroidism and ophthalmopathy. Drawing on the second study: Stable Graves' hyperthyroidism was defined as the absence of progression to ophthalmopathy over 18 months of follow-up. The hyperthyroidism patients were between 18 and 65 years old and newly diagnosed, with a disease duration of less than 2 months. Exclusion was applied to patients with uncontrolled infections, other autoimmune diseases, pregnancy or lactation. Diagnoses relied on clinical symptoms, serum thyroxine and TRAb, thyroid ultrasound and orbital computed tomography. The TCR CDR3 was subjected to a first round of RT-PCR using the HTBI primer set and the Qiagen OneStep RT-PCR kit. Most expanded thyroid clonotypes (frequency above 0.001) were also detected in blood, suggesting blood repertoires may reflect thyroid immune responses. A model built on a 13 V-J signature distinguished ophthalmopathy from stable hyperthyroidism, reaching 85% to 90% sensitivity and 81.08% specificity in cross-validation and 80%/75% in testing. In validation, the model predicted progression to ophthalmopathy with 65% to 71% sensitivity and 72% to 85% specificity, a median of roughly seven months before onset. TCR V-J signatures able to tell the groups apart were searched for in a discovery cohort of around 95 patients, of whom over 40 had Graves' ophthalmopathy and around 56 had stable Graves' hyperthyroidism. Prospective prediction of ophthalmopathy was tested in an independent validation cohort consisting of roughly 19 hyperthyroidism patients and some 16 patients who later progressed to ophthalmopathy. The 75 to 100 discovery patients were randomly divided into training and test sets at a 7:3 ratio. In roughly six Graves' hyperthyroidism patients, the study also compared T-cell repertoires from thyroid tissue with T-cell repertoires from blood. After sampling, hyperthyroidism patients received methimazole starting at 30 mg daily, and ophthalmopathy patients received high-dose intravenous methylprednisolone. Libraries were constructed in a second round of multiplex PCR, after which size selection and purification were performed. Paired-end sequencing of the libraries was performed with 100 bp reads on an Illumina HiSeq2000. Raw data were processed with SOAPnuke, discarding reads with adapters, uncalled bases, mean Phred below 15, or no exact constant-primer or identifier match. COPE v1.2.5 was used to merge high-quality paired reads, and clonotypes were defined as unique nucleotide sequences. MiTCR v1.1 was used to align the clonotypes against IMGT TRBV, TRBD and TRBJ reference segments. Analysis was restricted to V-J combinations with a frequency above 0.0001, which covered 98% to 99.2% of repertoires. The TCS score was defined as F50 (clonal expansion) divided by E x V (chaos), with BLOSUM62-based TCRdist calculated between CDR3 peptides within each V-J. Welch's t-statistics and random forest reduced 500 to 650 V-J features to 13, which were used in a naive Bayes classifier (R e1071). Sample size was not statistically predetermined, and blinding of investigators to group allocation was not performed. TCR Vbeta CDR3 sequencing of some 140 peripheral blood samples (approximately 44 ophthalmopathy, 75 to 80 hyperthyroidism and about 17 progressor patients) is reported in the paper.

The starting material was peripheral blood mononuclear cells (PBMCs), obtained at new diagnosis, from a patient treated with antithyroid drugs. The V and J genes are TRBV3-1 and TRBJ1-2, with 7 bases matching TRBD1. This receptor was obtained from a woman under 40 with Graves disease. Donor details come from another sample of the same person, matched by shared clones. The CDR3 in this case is CASSPRDSNYGYTF. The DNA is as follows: TGTGCCAGCAGCCCTCGGGACAGCAACTATGGCTACACCTTC.